This T cell receptor (beta chain) originates from a study of T cells expressing NK-cell markers (TCRdb year 2020). Regarding the research as a whole: In sorted CD3+CD56+NKG2C+, CD3+CD56+NKG2C- and CD3+CD56-NKG2C+ T-cell subsets from several donors, TCR beta-chain repertoires were profiled. Of the eight sequenced donors, seven were found to be HCMV-seropositive and one was found to be HCMV-seronegative. All eight donors whose samples were sequenced were randomly selected healthy volunteers, three of them men and five women. The libraries were sequenced on Illumina HiSeq 2000/2500, MiSeq or NextSeq, producing 2 x 150 bp reads. What the work shows at the level of the full study, not this receptor alone: Whether the expanded NKG2C-expressing T cell clones were specific for HCMV antigens remained unclear. Those dominant clonotypes were again the most abundant among CD3+CD56-NKG2C+ cells in a handful of donors, at roughly 28.3-65%. In five to seven donors, the dominant CD3+CD56+NKG2C+ clonotypes were found to rank among the top 10 CD8+ clonotypes and to make up roughly 1.0-7.0% of CD8+ T cells.

The instrument given in TCRdb is Illumina HiSeq 2000. The TCR beta cDNA libraries were made using 5'RACE template switching, a step that added both a universal primer site and unique molecular identifiers. cDNA synthesis was primed from the TCR beta constant segment and was followed by two successive PCR amplification steps. The paper's processing steps were these. MIGEC was used to demultiplex reads and group the reads by UMI, and MiTCR was used to assemble and quantify clonotypes. Only TCR cDNA sequences supported by at least two reads were kept to exclude erroneous sequences. The tcR package was used for downstream repertoire analysis, and clonotypes were matched between fractions using CDR3 nucleotide sequence together with V segment. VDJmatch was used to annotate antigen specificity against VDJdb, with one amino acid substitution allowed in CDR3. TCRdb reprocessed the reads, reporting each CDR3 protein sequence once and no DNA. TCRdb, rather than the study authors, made the V and J calls. The sample has some 340,000 distinct CDR3 sequences on record. The top ten clones comprise roughly 5.2% of the sample.

With respect to this clonotype: This clone's antigen is unknown.

The germline V gene supplies CDR1 SGHDT and CDR2 YYEEEE. Including cysteine and phenylalanine, the CDR3 has 19 amino acids. This entry has no DNA. HCMV-specific IgG was detected in serum with a commercial ELISA kit to determine HCMV serostatus. Ficoll density gradient centrifugation was used to isolate peripheral blood mononuclear cells from blood. Sequenced: blood T cells: a sorted CD56 or NKG2C T cell subset, CD4+ or CD8+ T cells, or bulk PBMC T cells (not recorded which). The rearrangement joined TRBV5-6 to TRBJ2-1; TCRdb lists TRBD2, though no DNA is available to test this call. The origin of this receptor is a man aged 18-69 years in good health. The CDR3 reads as follows: CASSKRTSGGARVRNEQFF. Reference TRBV5-6 and TRBJ2-1 proteins supply the regions before and after the CDR3; the full variable domain is: DAGVTQSPTHLIKTRGQQVTLRCSPKSGHDTVSWYQQALGQGPQFIFQYYEEEERQRGNFPDRFSGHQFPNYSSELNVNALLLGDSALYLCASSKRTSGGARVRNEQFFGPGTRLTVL.